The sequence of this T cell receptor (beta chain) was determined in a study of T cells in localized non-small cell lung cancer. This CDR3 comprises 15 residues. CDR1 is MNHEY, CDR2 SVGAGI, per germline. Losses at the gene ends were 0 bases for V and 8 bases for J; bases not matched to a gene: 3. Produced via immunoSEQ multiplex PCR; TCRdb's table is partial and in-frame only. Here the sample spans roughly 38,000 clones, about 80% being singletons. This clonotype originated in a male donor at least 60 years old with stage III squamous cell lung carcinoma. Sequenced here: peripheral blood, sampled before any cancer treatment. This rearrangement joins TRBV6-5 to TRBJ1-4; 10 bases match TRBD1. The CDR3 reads CASSYSGTGVEKLFF. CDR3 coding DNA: TGTGCCAGCAGTTACTCGGGGACAGGGGTAGAAAAACTGTTTTTT.